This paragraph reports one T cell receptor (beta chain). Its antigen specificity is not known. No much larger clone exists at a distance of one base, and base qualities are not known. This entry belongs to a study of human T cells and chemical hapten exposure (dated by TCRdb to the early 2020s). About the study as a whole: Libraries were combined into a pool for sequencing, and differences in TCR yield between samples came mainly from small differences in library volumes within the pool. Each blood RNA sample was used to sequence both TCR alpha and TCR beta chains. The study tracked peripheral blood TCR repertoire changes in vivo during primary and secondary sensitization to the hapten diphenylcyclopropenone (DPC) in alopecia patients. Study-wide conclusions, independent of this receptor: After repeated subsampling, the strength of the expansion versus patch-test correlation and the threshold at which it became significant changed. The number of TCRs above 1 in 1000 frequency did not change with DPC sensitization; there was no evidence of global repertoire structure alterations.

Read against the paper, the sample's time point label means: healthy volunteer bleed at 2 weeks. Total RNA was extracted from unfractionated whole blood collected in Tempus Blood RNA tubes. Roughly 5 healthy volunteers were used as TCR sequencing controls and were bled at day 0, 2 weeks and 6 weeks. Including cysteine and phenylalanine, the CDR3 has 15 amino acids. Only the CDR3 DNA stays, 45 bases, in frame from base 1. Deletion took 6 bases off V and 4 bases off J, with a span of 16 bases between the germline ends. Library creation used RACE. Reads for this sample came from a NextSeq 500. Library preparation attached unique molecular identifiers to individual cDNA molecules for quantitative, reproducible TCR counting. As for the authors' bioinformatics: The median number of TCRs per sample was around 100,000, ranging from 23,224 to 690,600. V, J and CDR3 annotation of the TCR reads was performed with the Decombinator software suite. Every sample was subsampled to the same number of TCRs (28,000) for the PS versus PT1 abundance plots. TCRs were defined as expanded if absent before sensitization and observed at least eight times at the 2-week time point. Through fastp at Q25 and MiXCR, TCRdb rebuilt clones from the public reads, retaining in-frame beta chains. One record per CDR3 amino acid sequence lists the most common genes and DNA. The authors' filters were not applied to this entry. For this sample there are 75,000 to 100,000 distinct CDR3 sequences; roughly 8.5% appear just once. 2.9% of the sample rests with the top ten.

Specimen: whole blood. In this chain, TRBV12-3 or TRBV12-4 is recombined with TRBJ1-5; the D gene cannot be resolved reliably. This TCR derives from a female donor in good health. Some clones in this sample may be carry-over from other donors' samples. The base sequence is TGTGCCAGCAGCCACCGGGTCGTGGGAAATCAGCCCCAGCATTTT. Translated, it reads CASSHRVVGNQPQHF.